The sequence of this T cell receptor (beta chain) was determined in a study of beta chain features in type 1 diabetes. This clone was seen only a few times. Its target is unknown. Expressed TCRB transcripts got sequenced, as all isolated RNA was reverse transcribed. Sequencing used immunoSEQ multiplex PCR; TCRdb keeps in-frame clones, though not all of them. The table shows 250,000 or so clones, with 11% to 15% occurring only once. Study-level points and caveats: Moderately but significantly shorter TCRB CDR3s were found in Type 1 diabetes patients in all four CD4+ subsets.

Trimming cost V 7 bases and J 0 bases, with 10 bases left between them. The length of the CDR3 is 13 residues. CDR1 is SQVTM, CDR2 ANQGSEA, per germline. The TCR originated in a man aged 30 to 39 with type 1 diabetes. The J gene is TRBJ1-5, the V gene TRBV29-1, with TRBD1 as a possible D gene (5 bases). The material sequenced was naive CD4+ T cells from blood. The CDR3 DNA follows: TGCAGCGCCCAGACAGATAGCAATCAGCCCCAGCATTTT. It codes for CSAQTDSNQPQHF.